Listed here is a single T cell receptor (beta chain). This entry comes from a study of cytomegalovirus exposure and HLA in healthy donors. PCR amplification relied on 60 Vbeta primers (plus 13 Jbeta primers). Sequencing used immunoSEQ multiplex PCR; TCRdb keeps in-frame clones, though not all of them. Here the sample spans around 150,000 clones, around 79% being singletons. The source material was PBMCs. This clonotype was sampled from a woman aged 45-65 years in good health and CMV-seropositive.

CDR3 amino acids: CASSPDRETETQYF. The CDR3, as DNA: TGTGCCAGCAGTCCCGACAGGGAAACCGAGACCCAGTACTTC. The V and J genes are TRBV25-1 and TRBJ2-5; 7 nucleotides line up with TRBD1. Germline lookup yields CDR1 MGHDK and CDR2 SYGVNS. V lost 5 bases and J lost 5; bases outside the gene matches: 8. The CDR3 extends over 14 amino acids.